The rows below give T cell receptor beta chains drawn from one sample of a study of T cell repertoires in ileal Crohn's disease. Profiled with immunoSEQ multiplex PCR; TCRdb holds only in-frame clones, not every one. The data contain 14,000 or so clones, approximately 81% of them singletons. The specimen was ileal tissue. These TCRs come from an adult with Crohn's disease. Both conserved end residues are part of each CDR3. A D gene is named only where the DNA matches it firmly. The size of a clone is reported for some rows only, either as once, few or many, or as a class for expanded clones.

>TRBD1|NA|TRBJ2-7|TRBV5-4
TGTGCCAGCAGCCCGACAGGGGAGGCCTACGAGCAGTACTTC
CASSPTGEAYEQYF
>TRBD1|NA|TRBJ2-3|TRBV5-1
TGCGCCAGCAGCCTCCTCGGACAGGGGGGGACAGATACGCAGTATTTT
CASSLLGQGGTDTQYF
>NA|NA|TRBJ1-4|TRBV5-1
TGCGCCAGCAGCCCGACAGTAAATAATGAAAAACTGTTTTTT
CASSPTVNNEKLFF
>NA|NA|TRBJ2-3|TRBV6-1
TGTGCCAGCAGTGCCTACTATGGCCCCACAGATACGCAGTATTTT
CASSAYYGPTDTQYF
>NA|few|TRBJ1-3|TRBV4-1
TGCGCCAGCAGCCAACAGAGCACCCAGGGGAACTCTGGAAACACCATATATTTT
CASSQQSTQGNSGNTIYF
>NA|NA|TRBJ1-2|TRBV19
TGTGCCAGTAGTATAAGGGCAAGTACGACGGGAAACACTAACTATGGCTACACCTTC
CASSIRASTTGNTNYGYTF
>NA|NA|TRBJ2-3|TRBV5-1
TGCGCCAGCAGCTTGAATGCAGCCAGCAGGGCTACAGATACGCAGTATTTT
CASSLNAASRATDTQYF
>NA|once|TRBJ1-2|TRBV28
TGTGCCAGCAGTTTACAGGGAAGTGGCTACACCTTC
CASSLQGSGYTF
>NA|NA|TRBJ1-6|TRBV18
TGTGCCAGCTCACCCGAGGGTGGTTCACCCCTCCACTTT
CASSPEGGSPLHF
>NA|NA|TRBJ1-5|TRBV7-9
TGTGCCAGCAGCTTAGCGCTCGGCGGCGGGGCCTTTGGCAATCAGCCCCAGCATTTT
CASSLALGGGAFGNQPQHF
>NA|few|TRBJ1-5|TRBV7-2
TGTGCCAGCAGCTTTATTCCAGGGAATCAGCCCCAGCATTTT
CASSFIPGNQPQHF
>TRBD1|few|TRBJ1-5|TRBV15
TGTGCCACCAGCTGGACAGGGAGGTCTAGCAATCAGCCCCAGCATTTT
CATSWTGRSSNQPQHF
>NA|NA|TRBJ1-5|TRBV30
TGTGCCTGGTCGGAGCAGCCGAGGTTTGGCAATCAGCTCCAGCATTTT
CAWSEQPRFGNQLQHF
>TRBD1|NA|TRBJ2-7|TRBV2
TGTGCCAGCAGTCAGGACAGGGTTGAGCAGTACTTC
CASSQDRVEQYF
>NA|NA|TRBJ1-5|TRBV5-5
TGTGCCAGCAGCTTGTATCTAAATCAGCCCCAGCATTTT
CASSLYLNQPQHF
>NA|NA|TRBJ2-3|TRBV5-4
TGTGCCAGCAGCCGCGGACAGAGCACAGATACGCAGTATTTT
CASSRGQSTDTQYF
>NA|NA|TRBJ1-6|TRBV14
TGTGCCAGCAGCCAAGCGGGGTCCGAGTATAATTCACCCCTCCACTTT
CASSQAGSEYNSPLHF
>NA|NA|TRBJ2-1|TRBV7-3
TGTGCCAGCAGCTTATTGGTTCTGCCCGGGTCTCCGAAGTTCTTC
CASSLLVLPGSPKFF
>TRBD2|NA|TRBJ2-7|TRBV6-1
TGTGCCAGCTCCTTAGCGGGAGGCGGCGACGAGCAGTACTTC
CASSLAGGGDEQYF
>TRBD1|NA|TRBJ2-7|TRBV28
TGTGCCAGCGCTATGACAGGGGGCTGGTACGAGCAGTACTTC
CASAMTGGWYEQYF
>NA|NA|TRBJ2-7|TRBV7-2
TGTGCCAGCAGCCCGCTAAGCGTGTACGAGCAGTACTTC
CASSPLSVYEQYF